A selection of T cell receptor beta chains follows, all from one sample in a study of cytotoxic CD8 clonotypes in ibrutinib-treated CLL. TCRdb's table, derived via immunoSEQ multiplex PCR, lists solely in-frame clones and lacks some. This sample yields more than 8,500 clones, of which 60% to 65% are seen a single time; 15% to 20% belongs to the top ten. The input for sequencing was PBMCs, taken before ibrutinib treatment. These receptors all stem from a human donor with chronic lymphocytic leukemia. Each CDR3 is given with its conserved first and last residue. Each record gives: clone size, V gene, D gene, J gene, CDR3 protein, CDR3 DNA. The D gene is left open where the match is weak. Rows give clone size only sometimes, using once, few, many, or a class for an expanded clone.

clone_size: once
v_call: TRBV6-4
d_call: TRBD2
j_call: TRBJ2-3
cdr3_aa: CASSVEGGSTDTQYF
cdr3_nt: TGTGCCAGCAGTGTTGAGGGAGGGAGCACAGATACGCAGTATTTT

clone_size: -
v_call: TRBV6-1
d_call: -
j_call: TRBJ2-1
cdr3_aa: CASSGPSQLGEQFF
cdr3_nt: TGTGCCAGCAGTGGCCCTTCCCAATTGGGTGAGCAGTTCTTC

clone_size: -
v_call: TRBV2
d_call: TRBD2
j_call: TRBJ2-7
cdr3_aa: CASTVHGGRTSGKKPYEQYF
cdr3_nt: TGTGCCAGCACGGTTCATGGGGGGCGGACTAGCGGAAAAAAACCCTACGAGCAGTACTTC

clone_size: -
v_call: TRBV15
d_call: TRBD1
j_call: TRBJ1-2
cdr3_aa: CATSRSLGQATSYGYTF
cdr3_nt: TGTGCCACCAGCAGGTCTCTTGGACAGGCAACCTCCTATGGCTACACCTTC

clone_size: -
v_call: TRBV7-9
d_call: -
j_call: TRBJ1-1
cdr3_aa: CASSSGSKAFF
cdr3_nt: TGTGCCAGCAGCTCGGGGAGCAAAGCTTTCTTT

clone_size: -
v_call: TRBV19
d_call: -
j_call: TRBJ1-1
cdr3_aa: CASNREFMNTEAFF
cdr3_nt: TGTGCCAGTAATCGGGAGTTCATGAACACTGAAGCTTTCTTT

clone_size: -
v_call: TRBV14
d_call: TRBD2
j_call: TRBJ2-1
cdr3_aa: CASSTPAGGTYNEQFF
cdr3_nt: TGTGCCAGCAGCACCCCAGCGGGAGGAACCTACAATGAGCAGTTCTTC

clone_size: once
v_call: TRBV5-1
d_call: -
j_call: TRBJ2-7
cdr3_aa: CASSLEGPLLYEQYF
cdr3_nt: TGCGCCAGCAGCTTGGAGGGGCCTCTATTGTACGAGCAGTACTTC

clone_size: -
v_call: TRBV19
d_call: TRBD1
j_call: TRBJ2-2
cdr3_aa: CASRRGQGNTGELFF
cdr3_nt: TGTGCCAGTAGACGGGGACAGGGAAACACCGGGGAGCTGTTTTTT

clone_size: -
v_call: TRBV5-1
d_call: TRBD1
j_call: TRBJ1-1
cdr3_aa: CASSVTGTNTEAFF
cdr3_nt: TGCGCCAGCAGCGTGACAGGGACGAACACTGAAGCTTTCTTT

clone_size: -
v_call: TRBV2
d_call: -
j_call: TRBJ1-3
cdr3_aa: CASKGDFSGNTIYF
cdr3_nt: TGTGCCAGCAAGGGAGATTTCTCTGGAAACACCATATATTTT

clone_size: once
v_call: TRBV19
d_call: -
j_call: TRBJ2-5
cdr3_aa: CASSFGGRAQETQYF
cdr3_nt: TGTGCCAGTAGTTTTGGTGGGCGTGCCCAAGAGACCCAGTACTTC

clone_size: -
v_call: TRBV25-1
d_call: TRBD2
j_call: TRBJ2-1
cdr3_aa: CASSASGRFEQFF
cdr3_nt: TGTGCCAGCAGTGCTAGCGGGAGGTTTGAGCAGTTCTTC

clone_size: few
v_call: TRBV14
d_call: -
j_call: TRBJ2-2
cdr3_aa: CASSQTIHRANTGELFF
cdr3_nt: TGTGCCAGCAGCCAAACTATCCATCGGGCGAACACCGGGGAGCTGTTTTTT

clone_size: few
v_call: TRBV19
d_call: -
j_call: TRBJ1-1
cdr3_aa: CASIGRNTEAFF
cdr3_nt: TGTGCCAGTATTGGAAGGAACACTGAAGCTTTCTTT

clone_size: -
v_call: TRBV7-6
d_call: TRBD1
j_call: TRBJ1-4
cdr3_aa: CASSPTGAAGEKLFF
cdr3_nt: TGTGCCAGCAGCCCAACAGGGGCCGCGGGTGAAAAACTGTTTTTT

clone_size: few
v_call: TRBV5-1
d_call: -
j_call: TRBJ2-5
cdr3_aa: CASSSEGEKTQYF
cdr3_nt: TGCGCCAGCAGCTCGGAAGGTGAGAAGACCCAGTACTTC

clone_size: once
v_call: TRBV7-3
d_call: -
j_call: TRBJ1-1
cdr3_aa: CASSLLDSTEAFF
cdr3_nt: TGTGCCAGCAGCTTATTGGATTCAACTGAAGCTTTCTTT

clone_size: -
v_call: TRBV9
d_call: -
j_call: TRBJ2-5
cdr3_aa: CASSLSNRGPTTQETQYF
cdr3_nt: TGTGCCAGCAGCCTCTCCAACCGAGGACCGACGACCCAAGAGACCCAGTACTTC

clone_size: -
v_call: TRBV5-1
d_call: -
j_call: TRBJ2-7
cdr3_aa: CASSFGSPHYEQYF
cdr3_nt: TGCGCCAGCAGCTTTGGTTCCCCTCACTACGAGCAGTACTTC

clone_size: -
v_call: TRBV6-6
d_call: -
j_call: TRBJ1-1
cdr3_aa: CASSYEAGRTEAFF
cdr3_nt: TGTGCCAGCAGTTACGAGGCAGGCCGGACTGAAGCTTTCTTT

clone_size: -
v_call: TRBV5-1
d_call: TRBD2
j_call: TRBJ2-1
cdr3_aa: CASSSDGRGYNEQFF
cdr3_nt: TGCGCCAGCAGCTCCGACGGGAGGGGATACAATGAGCAGTTCTTC

clone_size: -
v_call: TRBV5-1
d_call: -
j_call: TRBJ2-7
cdr3_aa: CASSVGYSYEQYF
cdr3_nt: TGCGCCAGCAGCGTTGGATACAGCTACGAGCAGTACTTC

clone_size: once
v_call: TRBV6-5
d_call: TRBD2
j_call: TRBJ2-5
cdr3_aa: CASSYRTSGYQETQYF
cdr3_nt: TGTGCCAGCAGTTATCGGACTAGCGGGTACCAAGAGACCCAGTACTTC

clone_size: -
v_call: TRBV6-6
d_call: TRBD1
j_call: TRBJ2-7
cdr3_aa: CASSYSGQGSGQYF
cdr3_nt: TGTGCCAGCAGTTACTCGGGACAGGGGAGTGGGCAGTACTTC

clone_size: -
v_call: TRBV30
d_call: -
j_call: TRBJ1-6
cdr3_aa: CAWSPGRASSYNSPLHF
cdr3_nt: TGTGCCTGGAGTCCCGGGAGGGCTAGCTCCTATAATTCACCCCTCCACTTT

clone_size: -
v_call: TRBV9
d_call: TRBD1
j_call: TRBJ2-3
cdr3_aa: CASSVRDRGRSADTQYF
cdr3_nt: TGTGCCAGCAGCGTCCGGGACAGGGGGCGCTCAGCAGATACGCAGTATTTT

clone_size: few
v_call: TRBV4-2
d_call: -
j_call: TRBJ1-2
cdr3_aa: CASSQDYRGDYGYTF
cdr3_nt: TGTGCCAGCAGCCAAGATTACCGGGGAGACTATGGCTACACCTTC

clone_size: once
v_call: TRBV30
d_call: TRBD2
j_call: TRBJ2-1
cdr3_aa: CAWDLLLAGGPRENEQFF
cdr3_nt: TGTGCCTGGGACCTCCTACTAGCGGGAGGGCCCCGGGAGAATGAGCAGTTCTTC

clone_size: -
v_call: TRBV7-8
d_call: -
j_call: TRBJ1-1
cdr3_aa: CASSLRGQMNTEAFF
cdr3_nt: TGTGCCAGCAGCTTAAGGGGTCAGATGAACACTGAAGCTTTCTTT

clone_size: -
v_call: TRBV18
d_call: -
j_call: TRBJ1-6
cdr3_aa: CASSPQPSADSPLHF
cdr3_nt: TGTGCCAGCTCACCACAGCCATCCGCGGATTCACCCCTCCACTTT

clone_size: -
v_call: TRBV5-4
d_call: -
j_call: TRBJ1-6
cdr3_aa: CASSSDGGADSPLHF
cdr3_nt: TGTGCCAGCAGCTCGGATGGGGGCGCTGATTCACCCCTCCACTTT

clone_size: -
v_call: TRBV2
d_call: TRBD2
j_call: TRBJ2-3
cdr3_aa: CASSEGLQTISTDTQYF
cdr3_nt: TGTGCCAGCAGTGAGGGACTACAGACCATTAGCACAGATACGCAGTATTTT

clone_size: few
v_call: TRBV27
d_call: -
j_call: TRBJ1-2
cdr3_aa: CASSFLGVYGYTF
cdr3_nt: TGTGCCAGCAGTTTCTTAGGGGTCTATGGCTACACCTTC

clone_size: -
v_call: TRBV10-1
d_call: -
j_call: TRBJ2-1
cdr3_aa: CASSESKARPNEQFF
cdr3_nt: TGCGCCAGCAGTGAGTCGAAAGCCCGTCCTAATGAGCAGTTCTTC

clone_size: -
v_call: TRBV5-1
d_call: -
j_call: TRBJ1-1
cdr3_aa: CASSLGQMNTEAFF
cdr3_nt: TGCGCCAGCAGCTTAGGGCAAATGAACACTGAAGCTTTCTTT

clone_size: few
v_call: TRBV2
d_call: -
j_call: TRBJ2-3
cdr3_aa: CARGRSTDTQYF
cdr3_nt: TGTGCCAGGGGACGAAGCACAGATACGCAGTATTTT

clone_size: few
v_call: TRBV7-8
d_call: -
j_call: TRBJ1-2
cdr3_aa: CASSLRGDGYTF
cdr3_nt: TGTGCCAGCAGCTTAAGGGGGGACGGCTACACCTTC

clone_size: -
v_call: TRBV28
d_call: -
j_call: TRBJ2-5
cdr3_aa: CASNPPGDRYWTQYF
cdr3_nt: TGTGCCAGCAACCCCCCGGGGGATAGATATTGGACCCAGTACTTC

clone_size: once
v_call: TRBV5-6
d_call: TRBD1
j_call: TRBJ2-1
cdr3_aa: CASSPGTGMGRAEQFF
cdr3_nt: TGTGCCAGCAGCCCCGGGACAGGGATGGGTAGGGCTGAGCAGTTCTTC

clone_size: few
v_call: TRBV5-4
d_call: -
j_call: TRBJ1-5
cdr3_aa: CASSLDPTRPQHF
cdr3_nt: TGTGCCAGCAGCTTAGACCCGACTCGGCCCCAGCATTTT

clone_size: -
v_call: TRBV12-5
d_call: TRBD1
j_call: TRBJ2-7
cdr3_aa: CASGLAAGTGTDEQYF
cdr3_nt: TGTGCTAGTGGTTTGGCCGCCGGGACAGGGACCGACGAGCAGTACTTC

clone_size: few
v_call: TRBV2
d_call: -
j_call: TRBJ1-1
cdr3_aa: CASGGTSNTEAFF
cdr3_nt: TGTGCCAGCGGAGGGACCTCGAACACTGAAGCTTTCTTT

clone_size: -
v_call: TRBV9
d_call: -
j_call: TRBJ2-7
cdr3_aa: CASSVGDPVPSEQYF
cdr3_nt: TGTGCCAGCAGCGTAGGGGACCCAGTCCCATCCGAGCAGTACTTC